Listed here is a single T cell receptor beta chain. The data originate from a study of blood T cell repertoires in COVID-19. Those enrolled, adults aged about 18 to 89 years, came from under 25 US areas. Participants were placed into cohorts based on the clinical history they reported. Generated by immunoSEQ multiplex PCR, the TCRdb table keeps only in-frame clones and is missing some. The data hold 250,000 or so clones, with about nine tenths observed a single time. The sample was PBMCs or T cells enriched from blood (not recorded which). The receptor's source is a young woman with acute COVID-19.

CDR3 amino acids: CASSKLGHLCNQPQHF. For the CDR3, the DNA is TGTGCCAGCAGCAAACTGGGACACCTATGCAATCAGCCCCAGCATTTT. The chain combines TRBV21-1 with TRBJ1-5; the table's D call TRBD1 went unverified against the DNA. TRBV21-1 is an annotated pseudogene. The CDR3 contains 16 residues.